The present entry profiles one T cell receptor beta chain with its context. Trimming took 7 bases from V and 3 from J; bases not matched to a gene: 7. The CDR3 is 14 amino acids. The V gene's germline CDR1 is SGHNT and CDR2 YENEEA. Sequencing used immunoSEQ multiplex PCR; TCRdb keeps in-frame clones, though not all of them. The table lists about 45,000 clones, about four fifths of them singletons, with over 12% in the top ten. The entry originates in a study of blood T cell repertoires in COVID-19. This TCR derives from a human donor in a cohort sampled during active COVID-19. This chain joins TRBV11-3 and TRBJ2-3, with 7 positions matching TRBD2. The source material was peripheral blood. CDR3 loop: CASTSGKATDTQYF. The CDR3 coding sequence is TGTGCCAGCACGAGCGGGAAGGCAACAGATACGCAGTATTTT.